These 18 T cell receptor beta chains came from one sample sequenced in a study of blood T cell repertoires in COVID-19. Produced via immunoSEQ multiplex PCR; TCRdb's table is partial and in-frame only. The data contain under 350,000 clones, 89% of them seen just once; the ten biggest clones take up roughly 1.9%. Sequencing was carried out using peripheral blood. The receptors stem from a woman between 25 and 40 years old with COVID-19, enrolled during active disease.

The chain carries TRBV6-5 and TRBJ2-3; 8 positions match TRBD1. The CDR3 totals 15 residues. Per germline, CDR1 MNHEY and CDR2 SVGAGI. The V gene end was trimmed by 5 bases and the J gene end by 0 bases; junction bases not matched to a gene: 4. CDR3 sequence: CASSPRDRSTDTQYF. The DNA of the CDR3 is TGTGCCAGCAGTCCCCGGGACAGGAGCACAGATACGCAGTATTTT.

This clone was recorded a few times. This chain links TRBV5-1 with TRBJ2-1; 7 bases align to TRBD1. The germline CDR1 and CDR2 sequences are SGHRS and YFSETQ. The CDR3 has 14 amino acids. Trimming cost V 2 bases and J 9 bases; bases outside gene matches: 8. This chain's CDR3 is CASSFLGGSGEQFF. As DNA, the CDR3 is TGCGCCAGCAGCTTCCTAGGGGGCTCTGGTGAGCAGTTCTTC.

The V gene is TRBV25-1, the J gene TRBJ1-4; D perhaps matches TRBD1 (5 bases). V lost 3 bases and J lost 6, with 14 bases in between. CDR1 and CDR2 (germline): MGHDK, SYGVNS. This CDR3 is built from 15 residues. For the CDR3, the DNA is TGTGCCAGCAGTGATATCGGGGGAGGGGATGAAAAACTGTTTTTT. It encodes CASSDIGGGDEKLFF.

Here the CDR3 reads CASSPGTGGGYTF. The CDR3, as DNA: TGTGCCAGCTCACCAGGGACAGGGGGTGGCTACACCTTC. The rearrangement joins TRBV18 to TRBJ1-2, with 11 bases fitting TRBD1. The CDR3 spans 13 residues. J lost 7 bases, V lost 2 bases, and 0 bases had no gene match. Germline CDR1 is KGHSH and CDR2 is LQKENI.

The chain employs TRBV6-1 and TRBJ1-1; 10 nucleotides match TRBD1. Unmatched junction bases numbered 5, after V lost 3 bases and J lost 10 bases. Germline CDR1 and CDR2: MNHNS and SASEGT. The CDR3 loop spans 13 amino acids. For the CDR3, the DNA is TGTGCCAGCAGTGAGGACAGGGGGTCGTTAGCTTTCTTT. It is translated as CASSEDRGSLAFF.

The rearrangement links TRBV11-2 to TRBJ2-2; 7 nucleotides match TRBD1. Germline lookup yields CDR1 SGHAT and CDR2 FQNNGV. This CDR3 region has 17 residues. The J segment lost 1 base and the V segment lost 1 base, leaving 6 bases of the junction unmatched. CDR3 nucleotide sequence: TGTGCCAGCAGCTTAGGGACAGGAGTGATGAACACCGGGGAGCTGTTTTTT. Residues: CASSLGTGVMNTGELFF.

The rearrangement links TRBV4-2 to TRBJ2-1; TRBD2 aligns across 10 bases. From germline, CDR1 is LGHNA and CDR2 YNFKEQ. The ends lost 4 bases at V and 3 bases at J; junction bases unmatched: 6. This CDR3 contains 16 residues. The chain's CDR3 is CASSRTTSGNYNEQFF. The CDR3 region has the DNA TGTGCCAGCAGCCGAACTACTAGCGGGAACTACAATGAGCAGTTCTTC.

V and J are TRBV27 and TRBJ1-6, with D maybe TRBD1 (6 bases). Germline-derived CDR1 and CDR2 are MNHEY and SMNVEV (reference sequence). Deletions cut 5 bases from V and 10 bases from J, with 15 bases between. The CDR3 is 14 residues long. The CDR3 nucleotides are TGTGCCAGCAGTCCGGACGACAGGCTGTCACCCCTCCACTTT. Amino acids: CASSPDDRLSPLHF.

This clone was observed at least ten times. Other DNA sequences in the same sample also yield this CDR3. The chain carries TRBV20-1 and TRBJ1-2; 9 nucleotides agree with TRBD1. The CDR3 consists of 11 residues. Germline CDR1 reads DFQATT; CDR2 reads SNEGSKA (reference sequence). V trimming: 3 bases; J trimming: 8 bases; junction bases outside the gene matches: 1. This CDR3 is CSARDRGGYTF. CDR3 coding DNA: TGCAGTGCTAGGGACAGGGGCGGCTACACCTTC.

As to this clone: This same CDR3 is encoded by further DNA sequences in the sample. CDR3 residues: CASSVGRGYGYTF. CDR3 in DNA: TGTGCCAGCAGCGTAGGACGAGGGTATGGCTACACCTTC. This rearrangement joins TRBV9 to TRBJ1-2, with D uncertain. The CDR3 loop spans 13 amino acids. Germline V CDR1 and CDR2: SGDLS, YYNGEE. The germline V and J ends were trimmed by 0 bases and 5 bases, with 8 bases remaining between them.

This chain uses TRBV2 with TRBJ1-4; no firm D call. Per the germline V gene, CDR1 is SNHLY and CDR2 is FYNNEI. The ends were cut back, 1 base at V and 4 bases at J, with 10 bases in the middle. This CDR3 contains 15 residues. The CDR3 nucleotides are TGTGCCAGCAGTGAAGATCTACAGCTTAATGAAAAACTGTTTTTT. It yields the protein CASSEDLQLNEKLFF.

The chain is built from TRBV4-2 and TRBJ1-5; D is uncertain. The germline CDR1 and CDR2 sequences are LGHNA and YNFKEQ. V lost 0 bases and J 7 bases, leaving 7 bases between the germline ends. The CDR3 loop spans 13 amino acids. In nucleotides, the CDR3 is TGTGCCAGCAGCCAAGATTGGAGCCAGCCCCAGCATTTT. Translating it yields CASSQDWSQPQHF.

CDR3 in amino acids: CASSPDIGGYTF. DNA of the CDR3: TGTGCCAGCAGCCCGGACATTGGGGGCTACACCTTC. The chain couples TRBV7-2 to TRBJ1-2, with D maybe TRBD1 (5 bases). CDR3 size: 12 residues. Germline V gene sequence: CDR1 SGHTA, CDR2 FQGNSA. V lost 5 bases to trimming and J lost 8 bases, with 12 bases between them.

This chain's CDR3 is CASSQEEGREAFF. The CDR3 nucleotides are TGTGCCAGCAGCCAAGAGGAGGGGCGTGAAGCTTTCTTT. The chain is built from TRBV3-1 (or the pseudogene TRBV3-2) and TRBJ1-1, with D maybe TRBD1 (5 bases). The V gene lost 0 bases and the J gene lost 7 bases, with 9 bases spanning the gap. This CDR3 region has 13 residues. Per the germline V gene, CDR1 is LGHDT and CDR2 is YNNKEL (reference sequence).

The chain uses TRBV14 and TRBJ1-1; 7 nucleotides align to TRBD1. This CDR3 has 15 residues. Losses at the gene ends were 2 bases for V and 0 bases for J; bases not matched to a gene: 3. The germline gives CDR1 SGHDN, CDR2 FVKESK. The CDR3 sequence: CASSQPGQLNTEAFF. CDR3 nucleotide sequence: TGTGCCAGCAGCCAACCGGGACAGCTGAACACTGAAGCTTTCTTT.

This clone was counted a single time. This sequence joins TRBV5-6 and TRBJ2-1; 14 bases match TRBD2. The germline V gene encodes CDR1 SGHDT and CDR2 YYEEEE. CDR3 length: 15 residues. V was pared by 3 bases and J by 7 bases, with 3 bases of the junction left unmatched. The CDR3 DNA reads as TGTGCCAGCAGCTACGGGACTAGCGGGGGAAATGAGCAGTTCTTC. Its translation is CASSYGTSGGNEQFF. The full variable domain, rest sourced from reference TRBV5-6 and TRBJ2-1, is DAGVTQSPTHLIKTRGQQVTLRCSPKSGHDTVSWYQQALGQGPQFIFQYYEEEERQRGNFPDRFSGHQFPNYSSELNVNALLLGDSALYLCASSYGTSGGNEQFFGPGTRLTVL.

In DNA, the CDR3 is TGTGCCAGTAGGCTTACTCGCACAGTACTCAACACTGAAGCTTTCTTT. Its protein is CASRLTRTVLNTEAFF. This chain uses TRBV19 with TRBJ1-1; D not resolved. The CDR3 has 16 residues. The V end lost 6 bases, the J end lost 2 bases, and 19 bases lay between the germline ends. Germline loops: CDR1 LNHDA, CDR2 SQIVND (reference sequence).

The chain has TRBV7-9 and TRBJ1-1, with a possible D match to TRBD1 (6 bases). CDR3 length: 17 residues. Germline assignment: CDR1 SEHNR and CDR2 FQNEAQ (reference sequence). The germline V and J ends were trimmed by 5 bases and 1 base, with 20 bases remaining between them. The CDR3 protein is CASSQGRDIRSNTEAFF. CDR3 nucleotides: TGTGCCAGCAGCCAGGGACGGGACATTCGCTCGAACACTGAAGCTTTCTTT.